Sequencing of this TCR beta chain was carried out in a study of glioma-infiltrating T cells. Turning to this clonotype: Its antigen is undetermined.

Study-level findings and limits: Tissue and blood shared very few CDR3 sequences. Gliomas, especially low-grade, showed above-expected tissue-blood divergence; non-neoplastic patients showed below.

Using RNA template, CDR3s of TCR alpha and beta were amplified with iRepertoire arm-PCR. Each CDR3 protein gets one entry after TCRdb re-called the multiplex PCR reads with MiXCR. The sample holds approximately 90,000 distinct CDR3 sequences; around a quarter are singletons and the top ten take roughly 6.7%. Trimming took 4 bases from V and 10 from J, leaving 18 bases between them. CDR1 is DFQATT and CDR2 is SNEGSKA in the germline V gene (reference sequence). This CDR3 is built from 13 residues. V usage is TRBV20-1 and J usage is TRBJ2-3; TRBD1 is a possible D gene (6 bases). The clonotype originates from a human donor with low-grade glioma or glioblastoma, undergoing nonglioma brain surgery, or in good health (not recorded which). The sequenced material came from glioma tissue, nonneoplastic brain tissue, or PBMCs (not recorded which). Here the CDR3 reads CSANSTGLSAQYF. The CDR3 DNA is TGCAGTGCTAACTCAACAGGGCTTTCTGCGCAGTATTTT.